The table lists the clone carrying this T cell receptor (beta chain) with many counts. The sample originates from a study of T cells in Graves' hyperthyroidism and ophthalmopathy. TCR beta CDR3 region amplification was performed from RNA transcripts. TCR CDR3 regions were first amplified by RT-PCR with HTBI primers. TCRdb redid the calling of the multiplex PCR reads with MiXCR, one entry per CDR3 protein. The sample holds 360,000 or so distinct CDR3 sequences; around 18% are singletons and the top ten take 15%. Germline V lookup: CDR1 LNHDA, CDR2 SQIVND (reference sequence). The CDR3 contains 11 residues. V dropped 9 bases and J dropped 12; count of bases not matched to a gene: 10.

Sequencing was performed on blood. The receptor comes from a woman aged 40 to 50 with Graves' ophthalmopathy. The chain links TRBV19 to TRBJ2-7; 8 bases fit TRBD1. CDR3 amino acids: CASQGAQVRYF. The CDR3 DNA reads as TGTGCCAGCCAGGGGGCGCAGGTTCGGTACTTC. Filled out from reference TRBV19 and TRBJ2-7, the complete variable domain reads DGGITQSPKYLFRKEGQNVTLSCEQNLNHDAMYWYRQDPGQGLRLIYYSQIVNDFQKGDIAEGYSVSREKKESFPLTVTSAQKNPTAFYLCASQGAQVRYFGPGTRLTVT.